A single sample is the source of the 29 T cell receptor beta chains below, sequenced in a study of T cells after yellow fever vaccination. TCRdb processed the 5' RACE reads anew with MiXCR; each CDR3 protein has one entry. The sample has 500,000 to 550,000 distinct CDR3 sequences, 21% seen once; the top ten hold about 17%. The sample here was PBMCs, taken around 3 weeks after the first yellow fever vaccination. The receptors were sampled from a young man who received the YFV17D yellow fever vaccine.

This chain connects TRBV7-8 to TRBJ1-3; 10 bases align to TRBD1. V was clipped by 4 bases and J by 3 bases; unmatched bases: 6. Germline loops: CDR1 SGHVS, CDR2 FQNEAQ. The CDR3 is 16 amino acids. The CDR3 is CASSSDRGLYGNTIYF. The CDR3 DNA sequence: TGTGCCAGCAGCTCTGACAGGGGGCTTTATGGAAACACCATATATTTT.

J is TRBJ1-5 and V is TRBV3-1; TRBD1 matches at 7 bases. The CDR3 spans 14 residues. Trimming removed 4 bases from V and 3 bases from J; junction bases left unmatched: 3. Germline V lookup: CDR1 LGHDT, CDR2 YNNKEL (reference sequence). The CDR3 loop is CASSPTGNNQPQHF. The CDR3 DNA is TGTGCCAGCAGCCCGACAGGGAACAATCAGCCCCAGCATTTT.

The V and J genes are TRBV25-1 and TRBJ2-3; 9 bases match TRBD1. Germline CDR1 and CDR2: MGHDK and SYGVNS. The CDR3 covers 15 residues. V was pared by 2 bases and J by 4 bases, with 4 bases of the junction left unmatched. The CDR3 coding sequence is TGTGCCAGCAGTGAAAGGACAGGGGCGGCAGATACGCAGTATTTT. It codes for CASSERTGAADTQYF.

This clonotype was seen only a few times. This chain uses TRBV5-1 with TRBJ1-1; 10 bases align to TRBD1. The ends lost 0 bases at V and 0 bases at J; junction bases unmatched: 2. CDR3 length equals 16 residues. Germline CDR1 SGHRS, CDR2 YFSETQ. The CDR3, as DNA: TGCGCCAGCAGCTTGGTGGGACAGGGGTTGAACACTGAAGCTTTCTTT. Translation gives CASSLVGQGLNTEAFF. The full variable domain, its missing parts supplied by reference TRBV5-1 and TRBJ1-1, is KAGVTQTPRYLIKTRGQQVTLSCSPISGHRSVSWYQQTPGQGLQFLFEYFSETQRNKGNFPGRFSGRQFSNSRSEMNVSTLELGDSALYLCASSLVGQGLNTEAFFGQGTRLTVV.

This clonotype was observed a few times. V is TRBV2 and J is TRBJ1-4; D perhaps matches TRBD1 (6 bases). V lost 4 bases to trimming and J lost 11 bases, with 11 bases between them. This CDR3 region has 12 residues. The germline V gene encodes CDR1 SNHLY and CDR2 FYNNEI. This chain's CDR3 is CASSVDRTKLFF. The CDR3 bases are TGTGCCAGCAGTGTAGACAGGACGAAACTGTTTTTT.

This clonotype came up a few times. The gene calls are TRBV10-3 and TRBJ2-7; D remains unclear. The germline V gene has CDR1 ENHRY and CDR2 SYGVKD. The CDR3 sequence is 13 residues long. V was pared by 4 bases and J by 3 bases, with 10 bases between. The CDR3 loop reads CAISASSDYEQYF. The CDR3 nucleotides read TGTGCCATCAGTGCCAGTTCAGACTACGAGCAGTACTTC.

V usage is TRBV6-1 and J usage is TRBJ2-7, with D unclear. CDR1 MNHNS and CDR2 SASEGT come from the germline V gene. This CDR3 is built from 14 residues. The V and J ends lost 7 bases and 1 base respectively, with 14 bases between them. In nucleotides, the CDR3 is TGTGCCAGCATACGCGACACAGCTTCCTACGAGCAGTACTTC. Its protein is CASIRDTASYEQYF.

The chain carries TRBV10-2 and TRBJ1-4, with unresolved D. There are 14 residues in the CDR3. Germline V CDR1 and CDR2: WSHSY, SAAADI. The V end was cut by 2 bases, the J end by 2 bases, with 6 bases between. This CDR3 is CASSEGVTNEKLFF. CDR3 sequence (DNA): TGCGCCAGCAGTGAGGGGGTCACTAATGAAAAACTGTTTTTT.

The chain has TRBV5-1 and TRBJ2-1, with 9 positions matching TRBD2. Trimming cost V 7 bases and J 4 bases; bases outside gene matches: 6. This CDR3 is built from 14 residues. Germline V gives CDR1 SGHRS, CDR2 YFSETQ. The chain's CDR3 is CASALAGNYNEQFF. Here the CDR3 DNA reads TGCGCCAGCGCTCTAGCGGGGAATTACAATGAGCAGTTCTTC. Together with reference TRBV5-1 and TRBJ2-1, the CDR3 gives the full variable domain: KAGVTQTPRYLIKTRGQQVTLSCSPISGHRSVSWYQQTPGQGLQFLFEYFSETQRNKGNFPGRFSGRQFSNSRSEMNVSTLELGDSALYLCASALAGNYNEQFFGPGTRLTVL.

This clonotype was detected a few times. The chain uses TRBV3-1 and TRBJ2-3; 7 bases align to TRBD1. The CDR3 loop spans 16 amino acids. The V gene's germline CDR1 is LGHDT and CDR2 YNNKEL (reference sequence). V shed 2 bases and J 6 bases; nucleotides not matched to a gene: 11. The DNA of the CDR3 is TGTGCCAGCAGCCAAACAGGGGTGACAAAGGCGGATACGCAGTATTTT. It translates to CASSQTGVTKADTQYF.

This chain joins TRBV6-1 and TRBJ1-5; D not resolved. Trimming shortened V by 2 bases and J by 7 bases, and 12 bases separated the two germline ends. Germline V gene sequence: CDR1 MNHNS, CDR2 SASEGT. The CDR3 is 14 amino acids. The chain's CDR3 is CASSELGVGQPQHF. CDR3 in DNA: TGTGCCAGCAGTGAACTTGGGGTAGGCCAGCCCCAGCATTTT.

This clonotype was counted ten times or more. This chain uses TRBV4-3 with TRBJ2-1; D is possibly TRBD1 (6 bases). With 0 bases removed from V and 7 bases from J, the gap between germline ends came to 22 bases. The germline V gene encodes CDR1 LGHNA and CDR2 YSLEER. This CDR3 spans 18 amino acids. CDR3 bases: TGCGCCAGCAGCCAAGATCCCCGTACAGGGTTAGGCGATAATGAGCAGTTCTTC. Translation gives CASSQDPRTGLGDNEQFF.

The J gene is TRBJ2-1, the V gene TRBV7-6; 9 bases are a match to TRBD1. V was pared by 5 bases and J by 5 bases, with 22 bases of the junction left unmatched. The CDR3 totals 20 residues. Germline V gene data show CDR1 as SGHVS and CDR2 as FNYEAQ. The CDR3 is CASSLRTWDRVGGKDNEQFF. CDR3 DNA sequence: TGTGCCAGCAGCCTTAGAACATGGGACAGGGTAGGGGGTAAAGACAATGAGCAGTTCTTC. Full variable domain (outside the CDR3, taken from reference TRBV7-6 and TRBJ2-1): GAGVSQSPRYKVTKRGQDVALRCDPISGHVSLYWYRQALGQGPEFLTYFNYEAQQDKSGLPNDRFSAERPEGSISTLTIQRTEQRDSAMYRCASSLRTWDRVGGKDNEQFFGPGTRLTVL.

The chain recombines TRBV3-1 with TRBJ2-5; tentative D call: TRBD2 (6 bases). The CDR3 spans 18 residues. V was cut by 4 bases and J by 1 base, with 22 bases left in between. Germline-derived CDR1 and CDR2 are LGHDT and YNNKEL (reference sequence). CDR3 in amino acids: CASSLRSAGLLLQETQYF. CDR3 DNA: TGTGCCAGCAGCCTAAGAAGCGCGGGACTCCTGCTCCAAGAGACCCAGTACTTC.

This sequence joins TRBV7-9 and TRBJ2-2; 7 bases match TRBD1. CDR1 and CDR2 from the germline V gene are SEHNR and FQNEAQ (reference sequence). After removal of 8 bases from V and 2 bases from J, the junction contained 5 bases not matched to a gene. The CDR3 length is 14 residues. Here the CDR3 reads CASGQGVNTGELFF. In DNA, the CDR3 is TGTGCCAGCGGGCAGGGGGTTAACACCGGGGAGCTGTTTTTT.

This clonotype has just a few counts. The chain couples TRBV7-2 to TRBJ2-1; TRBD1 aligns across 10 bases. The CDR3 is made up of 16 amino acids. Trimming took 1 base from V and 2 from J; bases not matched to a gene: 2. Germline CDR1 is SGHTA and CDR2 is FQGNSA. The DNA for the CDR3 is TGTGCCAGCAGCTTAGGCGGGACAGGGGCCTACAATGAGCAGTTCTTC. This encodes CASSLGGTGAYNEQFF.

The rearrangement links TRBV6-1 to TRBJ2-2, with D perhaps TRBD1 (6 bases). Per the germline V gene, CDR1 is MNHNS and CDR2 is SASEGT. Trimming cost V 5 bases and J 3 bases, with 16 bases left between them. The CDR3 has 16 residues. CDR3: CASSRQGTADTGELFF. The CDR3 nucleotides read TGTGCCAGCAGTCGTCAGGGGACGGCTGACACCGGGGAGCTGTTTTTT.

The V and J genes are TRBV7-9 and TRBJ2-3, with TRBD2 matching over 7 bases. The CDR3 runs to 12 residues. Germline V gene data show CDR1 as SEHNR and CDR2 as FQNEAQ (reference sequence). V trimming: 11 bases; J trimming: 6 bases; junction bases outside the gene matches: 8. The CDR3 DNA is TGTGCCCGTTCCGCGGGGGACGATACGCAGTATTTT. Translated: CARSAGDDTQYF.

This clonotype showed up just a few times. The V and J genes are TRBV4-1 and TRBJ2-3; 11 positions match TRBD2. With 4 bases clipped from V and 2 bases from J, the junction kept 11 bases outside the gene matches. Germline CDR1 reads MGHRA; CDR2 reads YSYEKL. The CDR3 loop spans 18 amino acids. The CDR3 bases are TGCGCCAGCAGCCCCCCAACACCTAGCGGGGGGACCACAGATACGCAGTATTTT. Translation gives CASSPPTPSGGTTDTQYF.

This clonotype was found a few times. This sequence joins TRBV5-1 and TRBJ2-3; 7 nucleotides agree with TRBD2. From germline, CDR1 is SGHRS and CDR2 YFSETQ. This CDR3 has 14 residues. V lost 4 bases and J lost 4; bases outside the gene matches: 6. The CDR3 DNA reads TGCGCCAGCAGCATGGGAGCGGGGCCAGATACGCAGTATTTT. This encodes CASSMGAGPDTQYF.

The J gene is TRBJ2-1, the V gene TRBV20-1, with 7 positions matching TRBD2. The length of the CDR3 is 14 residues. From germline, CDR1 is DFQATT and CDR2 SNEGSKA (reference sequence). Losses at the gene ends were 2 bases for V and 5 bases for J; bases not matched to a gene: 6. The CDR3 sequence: CSARRGGLNNEQFF. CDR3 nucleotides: TGCAGTGCTAGACGCGGGGGATTAAACAATGAGCAGTTCTTC.

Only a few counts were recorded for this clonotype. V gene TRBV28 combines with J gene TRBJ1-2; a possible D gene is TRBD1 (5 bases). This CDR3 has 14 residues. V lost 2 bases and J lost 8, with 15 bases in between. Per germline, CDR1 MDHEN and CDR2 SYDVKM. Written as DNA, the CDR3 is TGTGCCAGCAGTTTAATCGGGACCGTTGAGGGCTACACCTTC. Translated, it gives CASSLIGTVEGYTF.

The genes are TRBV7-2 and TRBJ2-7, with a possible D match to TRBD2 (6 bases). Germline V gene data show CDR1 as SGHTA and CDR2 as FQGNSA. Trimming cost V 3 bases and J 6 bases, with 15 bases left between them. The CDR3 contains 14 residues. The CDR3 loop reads CASSLGQRVTEQYF. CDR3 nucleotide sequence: TGTGCCAGCAGCTTGGGTCAGCGGGTAACCGAGCAGTACTTC.

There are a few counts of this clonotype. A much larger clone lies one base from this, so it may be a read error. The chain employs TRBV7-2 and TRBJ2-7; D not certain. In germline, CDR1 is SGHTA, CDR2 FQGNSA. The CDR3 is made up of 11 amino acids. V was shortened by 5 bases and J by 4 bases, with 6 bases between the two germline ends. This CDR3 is CASSPLYEQYF. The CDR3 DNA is TGTGCCAGCAGCCCACTGTACGAGCAGTACTTC.

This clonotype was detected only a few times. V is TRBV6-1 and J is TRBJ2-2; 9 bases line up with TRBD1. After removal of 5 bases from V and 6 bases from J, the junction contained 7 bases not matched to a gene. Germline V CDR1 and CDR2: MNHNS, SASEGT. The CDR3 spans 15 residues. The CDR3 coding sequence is TGTGCCAGCAGTCCGTGGACAGGGGCAGCCGGGGAGCTGTTTTTT. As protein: CASSPWTGAAGELFF.

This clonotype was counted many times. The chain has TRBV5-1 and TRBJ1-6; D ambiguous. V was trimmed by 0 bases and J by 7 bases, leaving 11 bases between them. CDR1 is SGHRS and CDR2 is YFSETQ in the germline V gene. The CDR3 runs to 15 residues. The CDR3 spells CASSLVELNNSPLHF. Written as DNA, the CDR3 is TGCGCCAGCAGCTTGGTCGAGTTAAACAATTCACCCCTCCACTTT.

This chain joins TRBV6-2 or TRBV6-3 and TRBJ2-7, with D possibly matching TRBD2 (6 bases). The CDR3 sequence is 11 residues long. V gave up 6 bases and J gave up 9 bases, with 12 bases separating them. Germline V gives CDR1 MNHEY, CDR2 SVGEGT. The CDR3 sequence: CASSQGGPQYV. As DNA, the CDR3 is TGTGCCAGCAGCCAAGGAGGGCCGCAGTACGTC.

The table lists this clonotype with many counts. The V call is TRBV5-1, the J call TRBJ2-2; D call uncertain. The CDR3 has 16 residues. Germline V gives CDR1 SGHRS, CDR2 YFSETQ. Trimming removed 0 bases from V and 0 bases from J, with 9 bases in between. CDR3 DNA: TGCGCCAGCAGCTTGGGGCCCAGGACGAACACCGGGGAGCTGTTTTTT. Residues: CASSLGPRTNTGELFF.

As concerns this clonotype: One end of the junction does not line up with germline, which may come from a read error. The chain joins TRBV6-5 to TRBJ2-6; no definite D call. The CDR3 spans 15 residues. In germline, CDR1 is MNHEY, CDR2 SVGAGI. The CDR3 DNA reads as TGTGCCAGCAGCTACTACACCTCTGGGGCCAACGTCCTGACTTTC. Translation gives CASSYYTSGANVLTF.